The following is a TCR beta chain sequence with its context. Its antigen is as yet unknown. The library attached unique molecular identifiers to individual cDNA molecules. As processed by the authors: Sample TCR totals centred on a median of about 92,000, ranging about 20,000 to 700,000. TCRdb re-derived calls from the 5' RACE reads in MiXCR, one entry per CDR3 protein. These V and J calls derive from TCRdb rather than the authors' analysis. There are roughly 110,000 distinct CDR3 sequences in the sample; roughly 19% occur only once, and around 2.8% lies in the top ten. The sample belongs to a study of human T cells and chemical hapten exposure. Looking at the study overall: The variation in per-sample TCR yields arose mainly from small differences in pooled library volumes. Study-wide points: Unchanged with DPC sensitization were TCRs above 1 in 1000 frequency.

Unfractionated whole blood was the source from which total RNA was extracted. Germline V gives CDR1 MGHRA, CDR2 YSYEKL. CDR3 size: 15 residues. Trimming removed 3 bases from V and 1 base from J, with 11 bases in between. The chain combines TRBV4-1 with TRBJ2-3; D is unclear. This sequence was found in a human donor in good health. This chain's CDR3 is CASSHPSQGTDTQYF. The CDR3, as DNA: TGCGCCAGCAGCCACCCGAGTCAGGGCACAGATACGCAGTATTTT.